This TCR beta chain comes out of a study of Ad26.COV2.S vaccination and SARS-CoV-2 variants. Across the whole study: Trial arm assignment for the donor was COV1001 Ad26.COV2.S. The study, taken as a whole, reports: With respect to non-spike TCR breadth, vaccine and placebo recipients were similar. Quantification of TCR breadth and depth may have yielded underestimates of total T cell responses. Vaccinees showed greater spike-specific TCR breadth than placebo recipients.

The data were produced by immunoSEQ multiplex PCR, yet TCRdb's version contains in-frame clones alone and is incomplete. The table has roughly 390,000 clones, approximately 86% seen once. The V gene lost 5 bases and the J gene lost 2 bases, with 15 bases spanning the gap. The CDR3 is 15 amino acids. The V gene's germline CDR1 is SEHNR and CDR2 FQNEAQ (reference sequence). Comments on this clone: Antigen specificity is unknown.

Treatment: some 20 received Ad26.COV2.S at low or high dose, single or two shots; several received placebo; per-sample allocation not given. Sampling occurred on day 63 after the first vaccine or placebo injection. Specimen: peripheral blood, collected in a trial of Ad26.COV2.S vaccine versus placebo. The TCR sequence derives from a person aged 18-60 years who received the Ad26.COV2.S COVID-19 vaccine or a placebo. The V gene is TRBV7-9, the J gene TRBJ1-2; D is ambiguous. The CDR3 loop reads CASSHSQVYNYGYTF. In DNA form, the CDR3 reads TGTGCCAGCAGCCATTCACAAGTCTACAACTATGGCTACACCTTC.